Presented here are 6 T cell receptor beta chains from one specimen sequenced in a study of cytomegalovirus exposure and HLA in healthy donors. Researchers ran the PCR with 60 Vbeta and 13 Jbeta primers. Method: immunoSEQ multiplex PCR; TCRdb's copy keeps in-frame clones and lacks some. In the table there are 150,000 to 170,000 clones, 74% of which are singletons. Material: PBMCs. The receptor set was obtained from a man aged 25 to 40 in good health and CMV-seronegative.

This chain links TRBV6-1 with TRBJ1-2, with 8 bases fitting TRBD1. Per the germline V gene, CDR1 is MNHNS and CDR2 is SASEGT. The CDR3 runs 14 residues. V was clipped by 7 bases and J by 4 bases; unmatched bases: 8. The CDR3 reads CASTSSGGTYGYTF. The DNA for the CDR3 is TGTGCCAGCACTTCCTCAGGGGGCACCTATGGCTACACCTTC.

V is TRBV9 and J is TRBJ1-1; D not resolved. This CDR3 has 15 amino acids. V lost 0 bases to trimming and J lost 0 bases, with 9 bases between them. Germline CDR1 SGDLS, CDR2 YYNGEE. CDR3 coding DNA: TGTGCCAGCAGCGTAGGTTGGCTGATGAACACTGAAGCTTTCTTT. Amino acids: CASSVGWLMNTEAFF. The variable domain in full, with the rest retrieved from reference TRBV9 and TRBJ1-1, is DSGVTQTPKHLITATGQRVTLRCSPRSGDLSVYWYQQSLDQGLQFLIQYYNGEERAKGNILERFSAQQFPDLHSELNLSSLELGDSALYFCASSVGWLMNTEAFFGQGTRLTVV.

This chain joins TRBV28 and TRBJ1-3; D remains ambiguous. CDR3 size: 16 residues. Trimming left V 7 bases short and J 0 bases short, with 16 bases between. Germline assignment: CDR1 MDHEN and CDR2 SYDVKM. CDR3 DNA: TGTGCCAGCACCCCTCCCACGGGTTTCTCTGGAAACACCATATATTTT. This encodes CASTPPTGFSGNTIYF.

The V gene is TRBV27, the J gene TRBJ1-2, with D perhaps TRBD1 (6 bases). The CDR3 runs 14 residues. Germline V lookup: CDR1 MNHEY, CDR2 SMNVEV (reference sequence). Trimming cost V 3 bases and J 2 bases, with 10 bases left between them. The CDR3 DNA follows: TGTGCCAGCAGTTTTGGGCAGGGGAACTATGGCTACACCTTC. Its protein is CASSFGQGNYGYTF.

The V call is TRBV28, the J call TRBJ1-4; 8 bases line up with TRBD1. The V segment lost 5 bases and the J segment 5 bases; nucleotides outside the gene matches: 4. Germline V lookup: CDR1 MDHEN, CDR2 SYDVKM. The CDR3 is 14 residues long. The CDR3: CASSLTGVNEKLFF. The CDR3 DNA reads as TGTGCCAGCAGTCTGACAGGGGTCAATGAAAAACTGTTTTTT.

A few counts support this clone. The chain is built from TRBV5-4 and TRBJ2-7; tentatively, D is TRBD1 (6 bases). The germline gives CDR1 SGHNT, CDR2 YYREEE (reference sequence). The CDR3 is 12 amino acids. With 4 bases removed from V and 12 bases from J, the gap between germline ends came to 17 bases. The CDR3 loop reads CASSTDRCDWYF. The DNA of the CDR3 is TGTGCCAGCAGCACAGACAGGTGTGATTGGTACTTC. The full variable domain, completed using reference TRBV5-4 and TRBJ2-7, is ETGVTQSPTHLIKTRGQQVTLRCSSQSGHNTVSWYQQALGQGPQFIFQYYREEENGRGNFPPRFSGLQFPNYSSELNVNALELDDSALYLCASSTDRCDWYFGPGTRLTVT.